These T cell receptor beta chains were read from a single sample in a study of T cell responses to AZD1222 COVID-19 vaccine. Data came from immunoSEQ multiplex PCR; TCRdb stores just in-frame clones and leaves some out. The sample lists roughly 160,000 clones, about 88% occurring once. This specimen consisted of peripheral blood, obtained on day 0 of AZD1222 vaccination. These receptors all come from an adult in good health. CDR3s include the opening cysteine and the closing phenylalanine or tryptophan. Fields, in order: D gene, V gene, clone size, J gene, CDR3 DNA, CDR3 protein. D genes are given only for firm matches. Clone size is given for some rows only: seen once, a few or many times, or a class if the clone is expanded.

NA	TRBV27	NA	TRBJ1-2	TGTGCCAGCAGTTTAGGTCGGCTCTATGGCTACACCTTC	CASSLGRLYGYTF
NA	TRBV13	once	TRBJ1-2	TGTGCCAGCAGCGGGGGAGCAGGACATCACTATGGCTACACCTTC	CASSGGAGHHYGYTF
TRBD1	TRBV19	NA	TRBJ1-2	TGTGCCAGTAGTACCGGGACAGCTAACTATGGCTACACCTTC	CASSTGTANYGYTF
NA	TRBV5-1	NA	TRBJ1-6	TGCGCCAGCATGCTTGGGTCGGGGCAAGGTAATTCACCCCTCCACTTT	CASMLGSGQGNSPLHF
NA	TRBV5-6	once	TRBJ1-6	TGTGCCAGCAGCTTGGGGAGAGGAGGGAGACTGGATTCACCCCTCCACTTT	CASSLGRGGRLDSPLHF
NA	TRBV4-3	NA	TRBJ1-5	TGCGCCAGCAGCCTGTCGTGGGGGGATAGCAATCAGCCCCAGCATTTT	CASSLSWGDSNQPQHF
NA	TRBV9	NA	TRBJ2-1	TGTGCCAGCACCCTGGATGAGTTCTACAATGAGCAGTTCTTC	CASTLDEFYNEQFF
NA	TRBV19	few	TRBJ1-4	TGTGCCAGGCACGTCTGGGGGACTAATGAAAAACTGTTTTTT	CARHVWGTNEKLFF
NA	TRBV2	NA	TRBJ1-4	TGTGCCAGCAGTGAGGTATCAACTAATGAAAAACTGTTTTTT	CASSEVSTNEKLFF
NA	TRBV7-2	NA	TRBJ1-1	TGTGCCAGCAGCCCGCAGGTTAACACTGAAGCTTTCTTT	CASSPQVNTEAFF
TRBD1	TRBV19	NA	TRBJ2-7	TGTGCCAGTAGTATAGGTACAGGGGGAACCTACGAGCAGTACTTC	CASSIGTGGTYEQYF
TRBD1	TRBV10-3	NA	TRBJ1-3	TGTGCCATCAGTGGGCCGGGACAGGAAGGAAACACCATATATTTT	CAISGPGQEGNTIYF
NA	TRBV29-1	NA	TRBJ1-3	TGCAGCGTGGGCCTGGGGCACTCTGGAAACACCATATATTTT	CSVGLGHSGNTIYF
NA	TRBV11-2	NA	TRBJ1-3	TGTGCCAGCAGCCCAGACCCGTCCTCTGGAAACACCATATATTTT	CASSPDPSSGNTIYF
NA	TRBV30	NA	TRBJ2-7	TGTGCCTGGAGTGCTTCTAGGGCCAGACGCCGCTACGAGCAGTACTTC	CAWSASRARRRYEQYF
TRBD1	TRBV6-1	NA	TRBJ1-5	TGTGCCAGCAGTGAATGGAGGGGGCCGGGCAATCAGCCCCAGCATTTT	CASSEWRGPGNQPQHF
NA	TRBV7-8	once	TRBJ2-2	TGTGCCAGCAGCTTACTGCTTGGGCACACCGGGGAGCTGTTTTTT	CASSLLLGHTGELFF
TRBD2	TRBV6-5	NA	TRBJ2-7	TGTGCCAGCAGTTACCTGCTCGGGACTAGCTTCTACGAGCAGTACTTC	CASSYLLGTSFYEQYF
TRBD1	TRBV7-2	NA	TRBJ1-3	TGTGCCAGCAGCCGGGACAGCTCCTCTGGAAACACCATATATTTT	CASSRDSSSGNTIYF
NA	TRBV7-6	NA	TRBJ1-5	TGTGCCAGCAGCTCCACCCCACAGGGTAATCAGCCCCAGCATTTT	CASSSTPQGNQPQHF
NA	TRBV11-3	once	TRBJ2-1	TGTGCCAGCAGCTTAAACTCGGGACTTAACAATGAGCAGTTCTTC	CASSLNSGLNNEQFF
TRBD1	TRBV15	NA	TRBJ1-2	TGTGCCACCAGCAGAGCGGGACAGGGTATTGGTGGCTACACCTTC	CATSRAGQGIGGYTF
NA	TRBV4-3	NA	TRBJ2-5	TGCGCCAGCAGCCAAGACCTCGGTTGGCAAGAGACCCAGTACTTC	CASSQDLGWQETQYF
TRBD1	TRBV27	once	TRBJ1-2	TGTGCCAGCAGTACGGGGACAGGGGGCGCGGGCTATGGCTACACCTTC	CASSTGTGGAGYGYTF
NA	TRBV7-2	NA	TRBJ1-1	TGTGCCAGCAGCTTATCAGCGGGGGCCCCTGAAGCTTTCTTT	CASSLSAGAPEAFF
TRBD1	TRBV19	few	TRBJ1-2	TGTGCCAGTAGTACCCCGACAGGGGTCTATGGCTACACCTTC	CASSTPTGVYGYTF
TRBD2	TRBV5-1	NA	TRBJ2-1	TGCGCCAGCAGTCTAGCGGGGGGGCGGTACAATGAGCAGTTCTTC	CASSLAGGRYNEQFF
TRBD1	TRBV5-1	NA	TRBJ2-2	TGCGCCAGCAGCGGACGGACAGGGGGCGACGCCGGGGAGCTGTTTTTT	CASSGRTGGDAGELFF
TRBD1	TRBV2	NA	TRBJ1-1	TGTGCCAGCAGTACCTACTTACAGGGGGCGGAAGCTTTCTTT	CASSTYLQGAEAFF
NA	TRBV29-1	NA	TRBJ1-4	TGCAGCGCCTCACAGGGTTCTAATGAAAAACTGTTTTTT	CSASQGSNEKLFF
NA	TRBV28	few	TRBJ1-2	TGTGCCAGCAGTTTAGGAGCAGGGACCAGTATTCATGGCTACACCTTC	CASSLGAGTSIHGYTF
NA	TRBV28	few	TRBJ1-3	TGTGCCAGCAGTTTGTCTACAAGAGGAAACACCATATATTTT	CASSLSTRGNTIYF
NA	TRBV28	NA	TRBJ2-7	TGTGCCAGCAGGCGGGGAGCCACGAGAACCTACGAGCAGTACTTC	CASRRGATRTYEQYF
TRBD1	TRBV27	NA	TRBJ1-1	TGTGCCAGCACCGGGACCGGGACAGGGATTGATGCTTTCTTT	CASTGTGTGIDAFF
NA	TRBV11-3	NA	TRBJ2-1	TGTGCCAGCAGCTTAACATCCTTTGGTAGGAAGGTGGAGAATGAGCAGTTCTTC	CASSLTSFGRKVENEQFF
TRBD1	TRBV7-2	NA	TRBJ1-2	TGTGCCAGCAGCTTAGACAGGGGCTATGGCTACACCTTC	CASSLDRGYGYTF
NA	TRBV28	NA	TRBJ2-7	TGTGCCAGCAGTTTAAATCTAGGGTACGAGCAGTACTTC	CASSLNLGYEQYF
NA	TRBV5-1	NA	TRBJ1-3	TGCGCCAGCAGCTTGGAGGGTAACTCTGGAAACACCATATATTTT	CASSLEGNSGNTIYF
TRBD1	TRBV5-3	once	TRBJ1-5	TGTGCCAGAAGCTTAAGACAGGGGGCAAAGAGGGGCAATCAGCCCCAGCATTTT	CARSLRQGAKRGNQPQHF
NA	TRBV28	NA	TRBJ2-1	TGTGCCAGCAGTTCCACCGACAGTACCTACAATGAGCAGTTCTTC	CASSSTDSTYNEQFF
NA	TRBV30	once	TRBJ1-2	TGTGCCTTCGGGCCTGGTGGCTACACCTTC	CAFGPGGYTF
NA	TRBV7-7	NA	TRBJ1-1	TGTGCTAGCAGCCCGTCTAGACAGCAAGAAGCTTTCTTT	CASSPSRQQEAFF
NA	TRBV5-1	few	TRBJ1-1	TGCGCCAGCAGGCTTGGGCTTGAAGCTTTCTTT	CASRLGLEAFF
TRBD1	TRBV10-3	NA	TRBJ2-2	TGTGCCCTCAGACAGGGTTTCGACACCGGGGAGCTGTTTTTT	CALRQGFDTGELFF
NA	TRBV3-1/TRBV3-2	NA	TRBJ1-1	TGTGCCAGCAGCCAAGAAAGGTGGACTGAAGCTTTCTTT	CASSQERWTEAFF
NA	TRBV18	NA	TRBJ2-2	TGTGCCAGCTCACCACCCGGGAGCACGAACACCGGGGAGCTGTTTTTT	CASSPPGSTNTGELFF
NA	TRBV7-9	NA	TRBJ2-5	TGTGCCAGCAGCTCTCTGGAGACCCAGTACTTC	CASSSLETQYF
TRBD1	TRBV4-3	NA	TRBJ1-6	TGCGCCAGCAGCCTTGGACAGGCCAGTAATTCACCCCTCCACTTT	CASSLGQASNSPLHF
NA	TRBV7-2	NA	TRBJ1-3	TGTGCCAGCAGCCCACGACAGCGAAACACCATATATTTT	CASSPRQRNTIYF
TRBD1	TRBV18	NA	TRBJ2-7	TGTGCCAGCTCCCGGCCGGGACAGACCTACGAGCAGTACTTC	CASSRPGQTYEQYF
TRBD1	TRBV28	NA	TRBJ1-3	TGTGCCGGAGCCAGGACAGGGCTAGCCGTGCGGGGAAACACCATATATTTT	CAGARTGLAVRGNTIYF
NA	TRBV3-1/TRBV3-2	once	TRBJ1-2	TGTGCCAGCAGCCAAGACCATGGCTACACCTTC	CASSQDHGYTF